The source of this T cell receptor (beta chain) is a study of cytomegalovirus exposure and HLA in healthy donors. Germline loops: CDR1 SGHKS, CDR2 YYEKEE (reference sequence). Trimming at V came to 4 bases and at J to 0 bases, leaving 6 bases not matched to a gene. The CDR3 is 16 residues long. Only in-frame clones appear in the TCRdb table, and some are missing; sequencing was by immunoSEQ multiplex PCR. The table includes some 170,000 clones, approximately 88% detected once. Whole-study findings and limits: The study found most TCR sequences rare, yet found some public TCRs in many donors.

To note about this clone: Its antigen is undetermined.

Sequenced sample: PBMCs. The clonotype originates from a young man in good health and CMV-seropositive. V is TRBV5-5 and J is TRBJ1-3, with 8 positions matching TRBD1. The CDR3 spells CASSARDRSSGNTIYF. In DNA, the CDR3 is TGTGCCAGCAGCGCCCGGGACAGGTCCTCTGGAAACACCATATATTTT.